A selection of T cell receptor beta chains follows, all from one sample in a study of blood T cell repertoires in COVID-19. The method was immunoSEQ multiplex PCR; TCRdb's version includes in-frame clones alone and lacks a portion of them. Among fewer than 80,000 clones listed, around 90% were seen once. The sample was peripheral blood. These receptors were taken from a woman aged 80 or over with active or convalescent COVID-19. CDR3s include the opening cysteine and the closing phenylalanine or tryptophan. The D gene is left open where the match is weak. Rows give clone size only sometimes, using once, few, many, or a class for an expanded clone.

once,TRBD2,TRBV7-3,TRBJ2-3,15,TGTGCCAGCAGCGGGAGGACTAGCGGGGCAGATACGCAGTATTTT,CASSGRTSGADTQYF
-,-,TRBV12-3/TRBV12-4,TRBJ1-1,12,TGTGCCAGCAGTTTGGCGGGGCGAGAAGCTTTCTTT,CASSLAGREAFF
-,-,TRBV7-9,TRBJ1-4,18,TGTGCCAGCAGCCGTATTACAGGGCAAGGACCCACGGGGGAAAAACTGTTTTTT,CASSRITGQGPTGEKLFF
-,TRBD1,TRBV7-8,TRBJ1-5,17,TGTGCCAGCAGCTCATTGCGACAGGGGGTTAGCAATCAGCCCCAGCATTTT,CASSSLRQGVSNQPQHF
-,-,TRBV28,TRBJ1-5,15,TGTGCCAGCAGGGCTGGGGGGATTAGCAATCAGCCCCAGCATTTT,CASRAGGISNQPQHF
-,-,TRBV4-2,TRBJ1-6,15,TGTGCCAGCAGCCAAGAAACCAGGTATAGGTCACCCCTCCACTTT,CASSQETRYRSPLHF
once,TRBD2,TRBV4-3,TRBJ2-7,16,TGCGCCAGCAGCAAGGGACTAGCGGGATCCTCCTACGAGCAGTACTTC,CASSKGLAGSSYEQYF
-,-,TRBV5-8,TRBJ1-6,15,TGTGCCAGCAGCTTGCTCAGCTCCTATAATTCACCCCTCCACTTT,CASSLLSSYNSPLHF
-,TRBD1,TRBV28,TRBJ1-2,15,TGTGCCAGCAGTTTAGAAGGGACAGCCAACTATGGCTACACCTTC,CASSLEGTANYGYTF
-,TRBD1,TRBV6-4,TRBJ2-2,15,TGTGCCAGCAGCCGGACAGGGGGAACCACCGGGGAGCTGTTTTTT,CASSRTGGTTGELFF
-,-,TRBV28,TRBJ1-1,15,TGTGCCAGCAGTTCCGTACAGGGCGGGTACACTGAAGCTTTCTTT,CASSSVQGGYTEAFF
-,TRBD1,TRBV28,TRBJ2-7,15,TGTGCCAGCAGGATAGACAGGGGTTCATCCGGCGAGCAGTACTTC,CASRIDRGSSGEQYF
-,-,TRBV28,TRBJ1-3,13,TGTGCCAGCAGTGAATCGGGGGTCCACACCATATATTTT,CASSESGVHTIYF
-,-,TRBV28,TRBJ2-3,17,TGTGCCAGCAGTTTATACGGCGGGTCAGGAGGCACAGATACGCAGTATTTT,CASSLYGGSGGTDTQYF
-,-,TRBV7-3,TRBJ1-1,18,TGTGCCAGCAGCTTAATTGGGACTGCAAAAGGGCGGGACACTGAAGCTTTCTTT,CASSLIGTAKGRDTEAFF
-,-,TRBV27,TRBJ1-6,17,TGTGCCAGCAGTTTATCGAGGGGGAGCTCCTATAATTCACCCCTCCACTTT,CASSLSRGSSYNSPLHF
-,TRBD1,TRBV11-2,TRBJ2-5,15,TGTGCCAGCAGCGGAGCCGGGACAGGCCAAGAGACCCAGTACTTC,CASSGAGTGQETQYF
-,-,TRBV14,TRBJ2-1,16,TGTGCCAGCAGCCCCTTAGACAGAAGCTCCTACAATGAGCAGTTCTTC,CASSPLDRSSYNEQFF
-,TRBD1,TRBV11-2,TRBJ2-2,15,TGTGCCAGCAGCTTAGAGAACAGGGGCACCGGGGAGCTGTTTTTT,CASSLENRGTGELFF
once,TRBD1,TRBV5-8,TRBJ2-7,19,TGTGCCAGCAGCTTGGAGGTAGGTGGGAGACAGGGAGTACGGAACGAGCAGTACTTC,CASSLEVGGRQGVRNEQYF
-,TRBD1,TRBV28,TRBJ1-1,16,TGTGCCAGCAGTTCGGTACAGGGGAGAGGGAACACTGAAGCTTTCTTT,CASSSVQGRGNTEAFF
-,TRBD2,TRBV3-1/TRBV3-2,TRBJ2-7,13,TGTGCCAGCAGCCAGCGGGGGACCTACGAGCAGTACTTC,CASSQRGTYEQYF
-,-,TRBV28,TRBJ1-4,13,TGTGCCAGCAGTCTCCAACAGAGCGGAAAACTGTTTTTT,CASSLQQSGKLFF
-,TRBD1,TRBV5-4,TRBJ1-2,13,TGTGCCAGCAGCGGGACAGCTAACTATGGCTACACCTTC,CASSGTANYGYTF
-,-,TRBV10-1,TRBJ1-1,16,TGCGCCAGCAGTGATTTGGCCCCACCAGGTAACACTGAAGCTTTCTTT,CASSDLAPPGNTEAFF
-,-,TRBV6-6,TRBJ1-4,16,TGTGCCAGCAGTTACTCGACAGGTCTGAGGGACGAAAAACTGTTTTTT,CASSYSTGLRDEKLFF
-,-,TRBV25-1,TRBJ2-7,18,TGTGCCAGCAGTGGGCCAGATGAACAGACAGTTTCGACCTACGAGCAGTACTTC,CASSGPDEQTVSTYEQYF
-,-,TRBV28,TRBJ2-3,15,TGTGCCAGTGAGGGTGAGACAATAAGCACAGATACGCAGTATTTT,CASEGETISTDTQYF
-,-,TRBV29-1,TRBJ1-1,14,TGCAGCGTTGAAGAGGACAGTGGGTTCACTGAAGCTTTCTTT,CSVEEDSGFTEAFF
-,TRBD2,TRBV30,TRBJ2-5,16,TGTGCCTGGAGTGTACGCAGCGGGGGGGCTCGAGAGACCCAGTACTTC,CAWSVRSGGARETQYF
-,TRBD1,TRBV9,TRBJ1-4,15,TGTGCCAGCAGCGCCGCTACAGGGGCCTGGGAAAAACTGTTTTTT,CASSAATGAWEKLFF
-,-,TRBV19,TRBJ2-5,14,TGTGCCAGTAGTGCCTACGGGACAAGGGAGACCCAGTACTTC,CASSAYGTRETQYF
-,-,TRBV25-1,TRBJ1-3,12,TGTGCCAGCAGTGAATCTTTAAACACCATATATTTT,CASSESLNTIYF
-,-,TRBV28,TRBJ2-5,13,TGTGCCAGCAGTTCAGGGTTCGAAGAGACCCAGTACTTC,CASSSGFEETQYF
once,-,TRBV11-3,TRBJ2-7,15,TGTGCCAGCAGCTTAGGGCAGGGGAGCTCCTACGAGCAGTACTTC,CASSLGQGSSYEQYF
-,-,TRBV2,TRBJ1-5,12,TGTGCCAGCAGTCCAGACAGACAGCCCCAGCATTTT,CASSPDRQPQHF
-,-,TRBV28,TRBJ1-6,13,TGTGCCAGCAGCCGGACAGCTAATTCACCCCTCCACTTT,CASSRTANSPLHF